The T cell receptor beta chain under discussion was sequenced for a study of T cells after yellow fever vaccination. TCRdb reanalysed the 5' RACE reads using MiXCR and keeps one entry per CDR3 protein. The repertoire holds some 250,000 distinct CDR3 sequences, with roughly 4% as singletons. This clonotype was counted many times. CDR3 length: 13 residues. Trimming stripped 0 bases from V and 9 bases from J, with 9 bases between. The germline V gene encodes CDR1 LNHDA and CDR2 SQIVND (reference sequence). The clonotype comes from a man aged 18 to 35 who received the YFV17D yellow fever vaccine. This material consisted of PBMCs, taken 15 days after the yellow fever booster vaccination. V is TRBV19 and J is TRBJ2-1, with D unclear. In nucleotides, the CDR3 is TGTGCCAGTAGTATAGATAGGAATCGTGAGCAGTTCTTC. Its protein product is CASSIDRNREQFF.